The 18 T cell receptor beta chains listed next were all sequenced from one sample in a study of T cell repertoires in ileal Crohn's disease. Time point: neoterminal ileum biopsy at postoperative endoscopy, about 6 months after surgery. Repertoires were generated with immunoSEQ multiplex PCR, while TCRdb's copy carries only in-frame clones and drops some. Among more than 10,000 clones, about four fifths were seen once, and the ten largest hold about 16%. The specimen sequenced was ileal tissue. All receptors come from an adult with Crohn's disease.

The rearrangement links TRBV5-1 to TRBJ2-3; 7 positions match TRBD2. The CDR3 is 15 residues long. Germline CDR1 reads SGHRS; CDR2 reads YFSETQ. V lost 5 bases to trimming and J lost 1 base; unmatched junction nucleotides: 7. CDR3 amino acids: CASRPDGLGTDTQYF. In nucleotides, the CDR3 is TGCGCCAGCAGGCCCGATGGACTAGGCACAGATACGCAGTATTTT.

The chain joins TRBV19 to TRBJ2-7; 7 nucleotides line up with TRBD2. CDR3 size: 15 residues. The V segment lost 5 bases and the J segment 0 bases; nucleotides outside the gene matches: 7. Germline values: CDR1 LNHDA, CDR2 SQIVND (reference sequence). The CDR3 DNA reads TGTGCCAGTAGTGCGTACCGGGACTACTCCTACGAGCAGTACTTC. Translated, it gives CASSAYRDYSYEQYF.

V and J are TRBV6-1 and TRBJ2-7; 7 positions agree with TRBD2. Germline lookup yields CDR1 MNHNS and CDR2 SASEGT. V was clipped by 10 bases and J by 3 bases; unmatched bases: 12. This CDR3 is built from 14 residues. The CDR3 DNA is TGTGCCACCAACCCAGGCGGGAGTAACTACGAGCAGTACTTC. Translating it yields CATNPGGSNYEQYF.

The J gene is TRBJ1-2, the V gene TRBV9; TRBD1 might be the D (5 bases). V gave up 3 bases and J gave up 8 bases, with 14 bases separating them. CDR1 and CDR2 (germline): SGDLS, YYNGEE. This CDR3 comprises 13 residues. CDR3 nucleotides: TGTGCCAGCAGCGACAGAAGGACAAAAGGCTACACCTTC. As protein: CASSDRRTKGYTF.

This chain uses TRBV7-3 with TRBJ1-1; D possibly corresponds to TRBD1 (5 bases). Trimming left V 1 base short and J 3 bases short, with 9 bases between. The germline CDR1 and CDR2 sequences are SGHTA and FQGTGA. This CDR3 has 14 residues. The CDR3 is CASSLRGEDTEAFF. For the CDR3, the DNA is TGTGCCAGCAGCTTAAGGGGGGAGGACACTGAAGCTTTCTTT.

The chain uses TRBV6-6 and TRBJ1-5; no clear D gene. The CDR3 runs 16 residues. V was trimmed by 7 bases and J by 0 bases, leaving 16 bases between them. Per the germline V gene, CDR1 is MNHNY and CDR2 is SVGAGI (reference sequence). CDR3 amino acids: CASKPGREHSNQPQHF. CDR3 in DNA: TGTGCCAGCAAACCCGGGAGGGAGCATAGCAATCAGCCCCAGCATTTT.

The chain links TRBV18 to TRBJ2-5; 9 nucleotides agree with TRBD1. CDR1 KGHSH and CDR2 LQKENI come from the germline V gene. This CDR3 contains 14 residues. Trimming removed 2 bases from V and 5 bases from J; junction bases left unmatched: 3. CDR3 nucleotides: TGTGCCAGCTCACCAACCGGGACAGGGGAGACCCAGTACTTC. This translates into CASSPTGTGETQYF. The full variable domain, with the rest looked up from reference TRBV18 and TRBJ2-5, is NAGVMQNPRHLVRRRGQEARLRCSPMKGHSHVYWYRQLPEEGLKFMVYLQKENIIDESGMPKERFSAEFPKEGPSILRIQQVVRGDSAAYFCASSPTGTGETQYFGPGTRLLVL.

This clone has a single count. The chain is built from TRBV4-2 and TRBJ2-7, with TRBD1 identical over 10 bases. With V trimmed by 1 base and J by 3 bases, 3 bases remained unmatched. The germline V gene has CDR1 LGHNA and CDR2 YNFKEQ. The CDR3 has 15 residues. The CDR3 loop reads CASSQGRDRGYEQYF. CDR3 coding DNA: TGTGCCAGCAGCCAAGGGAGGGACAGGGGCTACGAGCAGTACTTC.

The chain combines TRBV4-2 with TRBJ1-2, with a weak D call TRBD1 (6 bases). The CDR3 totals 14 residues. Trimming stripped 6 bases from V and 2 bases from J, with 13 bases between. Germline V CDR1 and CDR2: LGHNA, YNFKEQ. CDR3 DNA sequence: TGTGCCAGCAGTCACGGACAGCCAAACTATGGCTACACCTTC. It translates to CASSHGQPNYGYTF.

The rearrangement joins TRBV28 to TRBJ2-3, with TRBD1 identical over 8 bases. This CDR3 has 15 amino acids. V gave up 1 base and J gave up 4 bases; unmatched junction bases: 4. Germline V lookup: CDR1 MDHEN, CDR2 SYDVKM. The CDR3 coding sequence is TGTGCCAGCAGTTTATCCCAGGGGGCAGCAGATACGCAGTATTTT. Its translation is CASSLSQGAADTQYF.

CDR3 sequence: CASSLAGTGGYEQYF. CDR3 DNA: TGCGCCAGCAGCTTGGCTGGGACAGGGGGGTACGAGCAGTACTTC. The gene calls are TRBV5-1 and TRBJ2-7; 11 nucleotides align to TRBD1. Germline V CDR1 and CDR2: SGHRS, YFSETQ. V shed 0 bases and J 4 bases; nucleotides not matched to a gene: 3. The CDR3 consists of 15 residues.

This clone was observed a single time. This chain joins TRBV28 and TRBJ1-3, with a weak D call TRBD1 (5 bases). Between the trimmed V and J ends, which lost 6 bases and 2 bases, there was a span of 11 bases. The CDR3 extends over 14 amino acids. CDR1 is MDHEN and CDR2 is SYDVKM in the germline V gene. CDR3: CASSRGGPGNTIYF. Here the CDR3 DNA reads TGTGCCAGCAGCCGCGGGGGACCTGGAAACACCATATATTTT.

V gene TRBV11-2 combines with J gene TRBJ2-1; TRBD1 matches 9 bases. CDR1 and CDR2 (germline): SGHAT, FQNNGV. V lost 0 bases, J lost 3 bases, and 3 bases stayed unmatched. This CDR3 has 16 residues. The CDR3 bases are TGTGCCAGCAGCTTAGAACCGGGACAGGGCTACAATGAGCAGTTCTTC. As protein: CASSLEPGQGYNEQFF.

The chain is built from TRBV5-1 and TRBJ2-5; 10 bases fit TRBD1. The CDR3 extends over 13 amino acids. Trimming took 4 bases from V and 5 from J; bases not matched to a gene: 2. CDR1 SGHRS and CDR2 YFSETQ come from the germline V gene. The CDR3 spells CASSQGQGETQYF. The CDR3 DNA reads TGCGCCAGCAGCCAGGGACAGGGGGAGACCCAGTACTTC.

This clone was seen a few times. The chain combines TRBV18 with TRBJ1-3; TRBD1 agrees at 7 bases. Losses at the gene ends were 4 bases for V and 0 bases for J; bases not matched to a gene: 9. The CDR3 is made up of 17 amino acids. Germline V gives CDR1 KGHSH, CDR2 LQKENI. In DNA, the CDR3 is TGTGCCAGCTCACTCACAGGGGTAAGGGCCTCTGGAAACACCATATATTTT. Protein product: CASSLTGVRASGNTIYF.

This chain links TRBV10-3 with TRBJ2-5; D uncertain. Germline V gene lookup returns CDR1 ENHRY and CDR2 SYGVKD. The length of the CDR3 is 11 residues. With 7 bases removed from V and 5 bases from J, the gap between germline ends came to 8 bases. CDR3 nucleotide sequence: TGTGCCATCAAAACTCGGGAGACCCAGTACTTC. It specifies CAIKTRETQYF.

This clone has only one observation. The rearrangement joins TRBV30 to TRBJ2-5; 8 positions agree with TRBD2. V lost 3 bases to trimming and J lost 5 bases; unmatched junction nucleotides: 11. The germline gives CDR1 GTSNPN, CDR2 SVGIG (reference sequence). The CDR3 is made up of 15 amino acids. In DNA, the CDR3 is TGTGCCTGGAGCCCAGGACTAGCACTCTCGGAGACCCAGTACTTC. Amino acid sequence: CAWSPGLALSETQYF.

V is TRBV18 and J is TRBJ1-3; D remains ambiguous. V was trimmed by 5 bases and J by 4 bases, leaving 15 bases between them. This CDR3 has 15 residues. CDR1 is KGHSH, CDR2 LQKENI, per germline. The CDR3 protein is CASSSSEGVGNTIYF. In nucleotides, the CDR3 is TGTGCCAGCTCATCCTCGGAGGGAGTCGGAAACACCATATATTTT.